One sample yielded the 4 T cell receptor beta chains listed below, sequenced in a study of blood T cell repertoires in COVID-19. The data were produced by immunoSEQ multiplex PCR, yet TCRdb's version contains in-frame clones alone and is incomplete. The sample records approximately 440,000 clones, less than 95% being singletons. What was sequenced was PBMCs or T cells enriched from blood (not recorded which). These receptors were taken from a young man who had recovered from COVID-19.

V and J are TRBV2 and TRBJ2-2; the D gene is possibly TRBD1 (9 bases). The germline gives CDR1 SNHLY, CDR2 FYNNEI. V lost 1 base and J 6 bases, leaving 15 bases between the germline ends. The CDR3 has 16 amino acids. The CDR3 reads CASSEEGQGLAGELFF. The CDR3 DNA reads as TGTGCCAGCAGTGAAGAGGGACAGGGACTAGCCGGGGAGCTGTTTTTT.

This sequence joins TRBV12-3 or TRBV12-4 and TRBJ2-5, with D possibly matching TRBD2 (5 bases). This CDR3 is 12 amino acids long. The V gene lost 4 bases and the J gene lost 4 bases, with 7 bases spanning the gap. CDR3: CASSSEGETQYF. DNA of the CDR3: TGTGCCAGCAGTTCCGAGGGAGAGACCCAGTACTTC.

This chain joins TRBV19 and TRBJ1-2; 10 nucleotides match TRBD1. The length of the CDR3 is 15 residues. V lost 10 bases to trimming and J lost 4 bases; unmatched junction nucleotides: 12. Germline CDR1 and CDR2: LNHDA and SQIVND (reference sequence). Written as DNA, the CDR3 is TGTGCCACCGGACAGGGGGTACCAAGAACCTATGGCTACACCTTC. Protein product: CATGQGVPRTYGYTF.

CDR3 region: CASRGTVGNEKLFF. DNA for the CDR3: TGCGCCAGCAGGGGGACAGTGGGTAATGAAAAACTGTTTTTT. The chain links TRBV5-1 to TRBJ1-4, with 7 positions matching TRBD1. The junction had 5 bases not matched to a gene; V was cut back by 5 bases and J by 4 bases. CDR1 and CDR2 from the germline V gene are SGHRS and YFSETQ. The CDR3 length is 14 residues.